This T cell receptor (beta chain) was recovered during a study of T cell responses to AZD1222 COVID-19 vaccine. Study-level information: Some second doses came at about 4 weeks and others at about 12 weeks; these were pooled.

Assay used: immunoSEQ multiplex PCR; TCRdb lists only in-frame clones, some missing. The data hold 130,000 to 150,000 clones, with about 91% observed a single time. Germline V CDR1 and CDR2: KGHDR, SFDVKD. Trimming cost V 3 bases and J 2 bases, with 19 bases left between them. The CDR3 has 18 residues. This chain connects TRBV24-1 to TRBJ2-1; maybe TRBD1 (6 bases). Sequencing was performed on peripheral blood, taken on day 0 of AZD1222 vaccination. The source is an adult in good health. For the CDR3, the DNA is TGTGCCACCAGTGATGGCTTAGGACAGTTGACCCCCTACAATGAGCAGTTCTTC. Translation: CATSDGLGQLTPYNEQFF.